The 17 T cell receptor beta chains in this list originate from one sample, sequenced in a study of blood T cell repertoires in COVID-19. Measured with immunoSEQ multiplex PCR; TCRdb has only the in-frame clones, and not every one. This table has approximately 280,000 clones, 65% to 90% appearing once. The specimen sequenced was peripheral blood. Receptor source: a man aged 50 to 59 with active or convalescent COVID-19.

The chain has TRBV20-1 and TRBJ2-1; 7 nucleotides line up with TRBD1. Germline V gene data show CDR1 as DFQATT and CDR2 as SNEGSKA (reference sequence). V lost 3 bases to trimming and J lost 5 bases; unmatched junction nucleotides: 13. The CDR3 runs to 16 residues. The CDR3 DNA is TGCAGTGCTAGTACCGCGACAGGGAAGACACACAATGAGCAGTTCTTC. Translation gives CSASTATGKTHNEQFF.

Only one count was recorded for this clone. The chain links TRBV14 to TRBJ1-2; possibly TRBD1 for D (6 bases). The CDR3 has 15 residues. In germline, CDR1 is SGHDN, CDR2 FVKESK. V lost 5 bases and J lost 6, with 19 bases in between. CDR3 DNA sequence: TGTGCCAGCAGCGATATTAACAGGGTAATGGATGGCTACACCTTC. Encoded protein: CASSDINRVMDGYTF.

A few counts support this clone. This chain uses TRBV9 with TRBJ2-3; 7 nucleotides line up with TRBD2. Germline CDR1 and CDR2: SGDLS and YYNGEE. The CDR3 has 14 amino acids. V lost 6 bases to trimming and J lost 0 bases; unmatched junction nucleotides: 4. The CDR3 DNA is TGTGCCAGCACCGATAGCGGGAGCACAGATACGCAGTATTTT. Its translation is CASTDSGSTDTQYF. Full variable domain (remainder filled in from reference TRBV9 and TRBJ2-3): DSGVTQTPKHLITATGQRVTLRCSPRSGDLSVYWYQQSLDQGLQFLIQYYNGEERAKGNILERFSAQQFPDLHSELNLSSLELGDSALYFCASTDSGSTDTQYFGPGTRLTVL.

The V gene is TRBV10-3, the J gene TRBJ2-3; 10 positions match TRBD1. Looked up from germline, CDR1 is ENHRY and CDR2 is SYGVKD. With 4 bases clipped from V and 6 bases from J, the junction kept 13 bases outside the gene matches. This CDR3 comprises 17 residues. CDR3 DNA: TGTGCCATCAGTGCCTGGACAGGGGGAGCCCCTTCGGATACGCAGTATTTT. Its protein is CAISAWTGGAPSDTQYF.

This clone has more than one count but fewer than ten. The chain employs TRBV18 and TRBJ2-7, with a weak D call TRBD2 (5 bases). The CDR3 has 13 amino acids. The germline CDR1 and CDR2 sequences are KGHSH and LQKENI. V lost 3 bases to trimming and J lost 7 bases, with 13 bases between them. The CDR3 region is CASSPRRDGEQYF. In DNA form, the CDR3 reads TGTGCCAGCTCACCCAGACGGGATGGGGAGCAGTACTTC. The entire variable domain, with the rest obtained from reference TRBV18 and TRBJ2-7, is as follows: NAGVMQNPRHLVRRRGQEARLRCSPMKGHSHVYWYRQLPEEGLKFMVYLQKENIIDESGMPKERFSAEFPKEGPSILRIQQVVRGDSAAYFCASSPRRDGEQYFGPGTRLTVT.

The chain employs TRBV5-4 and TRBJ2-5; tentative D call: TRBD1 (6 bases). This CDR3 spans 14 amino acids. Trimming removed 5 bases from V and 4 bases from J, with 15 bases in between. Looked up from germline, CDR1 is SGHNT and CDR2 is YYREEE (reference sequence). CDR3 DNA sequence: TGTGCCAGCAGTAAGATACAGGGTGGAGAGACCCAGTACTTC. It translates to CASSKIQGGETQYF.

In its sample, this clone was seen a few times. The chain joins TRBV18 to TRBJ1-6; 7 bases are shared with TRBD1. Germline assignment: CDR1 KGHSH and CDR2 LQKENI. Trimming cost V 3 bases and J 8 bases; bases outside gene matches: 7. The length of the CDR3 is 15 residues. In nucleotides, the CDR3 is TGTGCCAGCTCACCGGTAGGGGGCACGGATTCACCCCTCCACTTT. Protein product: CASSPVGGTDSPLHF.

This chain joins TRBV3-1 (or the pseudogene TRBV3-2) and TRBJ2-3; possible D gene TRBD2, 6 bases. CDR1 and CDR2 from the germline V gene are LGHDT and YNNKEL (reference sequence). Trimming removed 4 bases from V and 3 bases from J, with 14 bases in between. The CDR3 spans 15 residues. The DNA of the CDR3 is TGTGCCAGCAGCCCAGGGAGGTTACGGACAGATACGCAGTATTTT. Its protein is CASSPGRLRTDTQYF.

This clone was observed a few times. V usage is TRBV6-1 and J usage is TRBJ1-5; 10 nucleotides agree with TRBD1. Trimming took 0 bases from V and 2 from J; bases not matched to a gene: 10. The CDR3 covers 19 residues. Per the germline V gene, CDR1 is MNHNS and CDR2 is SASEGT. The CDR3 DNA reads as TGTGCCAGCAGTGAAGCCGTTGGGACAGGGGTTATACGCAATCAGCCCCAGCATTTT. It specifies CASSEAVGTGVIRNQPQHF.

This clone showed up just a few times. The chain couples TRBV19 to TRBJ1-1; D is unclear. The CDR3 has 15 amino acids. Germline CDR1 is LNHDA and CDR2 is SQIVND (reference sequence). Trimming removed 1 base from V and 4 bases from J, with 13 bases in between. The CDR3 spells CASSIGSRTGTEAFF. The CDR3 DNA reads TGTGCCAGTAGTATAGGGTCCCGAACGGGCACTGAAGCTTTCTTT.

The chain joins TRBV5-1 to TRBJ1-4, with 11 nucleotides matching TRBD1. This CDR3 spans 17 amino acids. Unmatched junction bases numbered 6, after V lost 2 bases and J lost 3 bases. Germline V gene data show CDR1 as SGHRS and CDR2 as YFSETQ. CDR3 nucleotides: TGCGCCAGCAGCTTCGGACAGGGGGCGGGGGCTAATGAAAAACTGTTTTTT. Amino acids: CASSFGQGAGANEKLFF. Full variable domain (missing parts from reference TRBV5-1 and TRBJ1-4): KAGVTQTPRYLIKTRGQQVTLSCSPISGHRSVSWYQQTPGQGLQFLFEYFSETQRNKGNFPGRFSGRQFSNSRSEMNVSTLELGDSALYLCASSFGQGAGANEKLFFGSGTQLSVL.

V usage is TRBV5-1 and J usage is TRBJ1-4, with 11 positions matching TRBD1. Germline CDR1 reads SGHRS; CDR2 reads YFSETQ. The CDR3 consists of 16 residues. The trim removed 0 bases at V and 4 bases at J, leaving 2 bases unmatched. CDR3 DNA sequence: TGCGCCAGCAGCTTGGGGACAGGGGGCTTTAATGAAAAACTGTTTTTT. Translating gives CASSLGTGGFNEKLFF.

The V gene is TRBV6-1, the J gene TRBJ2-2, with 11 bases fitting TRBD2. Germline V gene data show CDR1 as MNHNS and CDR2 as SASEGT. V shed 2 bases and J 4 bases; nucleotides not matched to a gene: 0. The CDR3 covers 15 residues. In DNA form, the CDR3 reads TGTGCCAGCAGTGAAACTAGCGGGAGCACCGGGGAGCTGTTTTTT. This translates into CASSETSGSTGELFF.

The rearrangement uses TRBV12-5 and TRBJ2-1, with TRBD1 matching over 8 bases. Trimming took 1 base from V and 7 from J; bases not matched to a gene: 3. The length of the CDR3 is 14 residues. CDR1 is LGHNT and CDR2 is FRNRAP in the germline V gene. The CDR3 sequence: CASGLGQGLNEQFF. CDR3 bases: TGTGCTAGTGGTTTGGGACAGGGGCTGAATGAGCAGTTCTTC.

This clone appeared a few times. The same CDR3 is also encoded by other DNA sequences in this sample. The chain is built from TRBV19 and TRBJ1-5; D not resolved. CDR3 length: 14 amino acids. CDR1 and CDR2 from the germline V gene are LNHDA and SQIVND (reference sequence). Trimming stripped 3 bases from V and 4 bases from J, with 10 bases between. The CDR3 DNA follows: TGTGCCAGTAGTATTTCTCTTCGTAATCAGCCCCAGCATTTT. Translating it yields CASSISLRNQPQHF.

In this sample, this clone turned up a few times. The CDR3 reads CASSSSGSTDTQYF. DNA for the CDR3: TGTGCCAGCAGCTCGAGCGGGAGCACAGATACGCAGTATTTT. This chain links TRBV7-3 with TRBJ2-3; tentative D call: TRBD2 (6 bases). Deletions cut 4 bases from V and 0 bases from J, with 8 bases between. CDR1 is SGHTA and CDR2 is FQGTGA in the germline V gene. The length of the CDR3 is 14 residues.

V usage is TRBV7-8 and J usage is TRBJ1-2; tentatively, D is TRBD1 (6 bases). Looked up from germline, CDR1 is SGHVS and CDR2 is FQNEAQ. Trimming took off 5 bases at V and 3 bases at J, with 10 bases between the two ends. The CDR3 has 13 residues. The CDR3 nucleotides are TGTGCCAGCAGCCGCAGGGGTGACTATGGCTACACCTTC. The encoded protein is CASSRRGDYGYTF.